This record looks at one T cell receptor (beta chain) sequence and its context. What it binds is unknown. This sample was included in a study of response to subunit inactivated influenza vaccine. Whole-study findings and limits: The study's authors posited that every seasonal influenza vaccination enlists few new T cells.

Germline V gene sequence: CDR1 DFQATT, CDR2 SNEGSKA (reference sequence). The CDR3 runs to 15 residues. V dropped 5 bases and J dropped 3 bases, with 20 bases sitting between them. TCRdb itself ran the RT-PCR reads through MiXCR, one entry per CDR3 protein. The table shows over 750,000 distinct CDR3 sequences, with 21% occurring only once. The clonotype comes from a man aged 45-65 years who received an inactivated influenza vaccine. The J gene is TRBJ2-7, the V gene TRBV20-1; D may be TRBD1 (5 bases). This sample comprised PBMCs from blood, obtained 5 days after vaccination. CDR3 residues: CSAQDPSGSFYEQYF. The CDR3 DNA sequence: TGCAGTGCTCAGGACCCATCAGGGTCTTTCTACGAGCAGTACTTC.